This T cell receptor beta chain was profiled in a study of OX40 agonist ivuxolimab in advanced cancers. Looking at the study overall: An agonistic anti-OX40 (CD134) antibody, ivuxolimab, was used to treat the patients. Of mixed ages from about 20 to 90 and averaging 60 years, the group was around 78% male. Study-level findings and limits: Clonal expansion from baseline to week 6 occurred in both CD4+ and CD8+ T cells. In CD8+ T cells, expanded clones were on average more numerous than in CD4+.

About this clone itself: Its antigen is unidentified.

Deletions cut 0 bases from V and 1 base from J, with 7 bases between. Germline CDR1 SGDLS, CDR2 YYNGEE. The CDR3 has 14 residues. Sequencing was performed with immunoSEQ multiplex PCR; in TCRdb, only in-frame clones are kept and a portion is missing. Of over 90,000 clones in the sample, roughly 89% were seen once. The chain is built from TRBV9 and TRBJ1-1, with a weak D call TRBD1 (5 bases). Sequencing used CD4+ or CD8+ T cells sorted from blood, obtained in a trial of the OX40 agonist ivuxolimab. The TCR sequence derives from an adult with an advanced solid tumor such as melanoma, head and neck, liver or kidney cancer. CDR3 residues: CASSVGGQNTEAFF. In DNA, the CDR3 is TGTGCCAGCAGCGTAGGAGGACAGAACACTGAAGCTTTCTTT.